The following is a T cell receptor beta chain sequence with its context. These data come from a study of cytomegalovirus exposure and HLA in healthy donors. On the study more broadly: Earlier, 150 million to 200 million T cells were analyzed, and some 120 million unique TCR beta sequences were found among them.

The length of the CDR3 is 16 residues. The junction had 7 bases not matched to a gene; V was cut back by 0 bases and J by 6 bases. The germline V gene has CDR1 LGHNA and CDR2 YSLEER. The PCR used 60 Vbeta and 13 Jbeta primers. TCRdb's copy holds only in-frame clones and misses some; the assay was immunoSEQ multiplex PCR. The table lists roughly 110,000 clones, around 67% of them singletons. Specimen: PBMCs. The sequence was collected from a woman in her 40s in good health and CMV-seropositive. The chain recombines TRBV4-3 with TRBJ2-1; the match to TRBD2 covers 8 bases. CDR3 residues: CASSQDDSGGLNEQFF. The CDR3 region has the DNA TGCGCCAGCAGCCAAGATGACAGCGGGGGCCTCAATGAGCAGTTCTTC.